This T cell receptor (beta chain) was sequenced during a study of shared T cell receptors in the human thymus (dated by TCRdb to 2020 to 2022). In terms of the full investigation: The study examined how the human thymus generates shared, self-reactive T-cell receptor alpha chains.

Trimming removed 2 bases from V and 4 bases from J, leaving 5 bases between the germline ends. The CDR3 numbers 12 residues from cysteine through phenylalanine. The sequence is cut down to CDR3 DNA, 36 bases in frame from base 1. Taken from the germline V gene (reference sequence), the CDR1 and CDR2 loops are SGHNT and YYREEE. Libraries were constructed by the immunoSEQ multiplex PCR assay. The source is immuneACCESS, and TCRdb retained only in-frame sequences with V and J called. Part of the clones is not carried over; for the studies checked, unresolved V genes explain less than half of this, and the remainder is unexplained. The sample has approximately 730,000 clones on record, roughly 85% of them singletons. About 0.0098% of the sample goes to the ten largest clones. For this clone: Its antigen is still unknown. No much larger clone exists at a distance of one base, and base qualities are not known.

These data were also reused for a study on human thymus T cells. In that second paper, the authors write: In Finland, the donors were immunologically healthy infants who were having open corrective cardiac surgery for congenital heart defects. Thymus tissue was collected as surgical resects that were removed during corrective cardiac surgery. Biased V and J gene segment usage appeared to be present in both thymic and peripheral blood repertoires. The related research reported highly overlapping thymic TCR repertoires among unrelated individuals. TCR alpha and beta repertoires from about 8 infant thymus samples and four related peripheral blood samples were characterized in the study. Donor ages ranged from about 7 to 244 days, and the cohort comprised 5 to 7 male and a couple of female infants. After being mechanically released from the tissue, thymocytes were kept at -70 degrees C in pellets of about 9.5-30 million cells. A QIAsymphony instrument was used to extract genomic DNA from the frozen cell pellets. The immunoSEQ multiplex PCR assay was used to amplify the TCRB and TCRAD loci from a standardized amount of quality-controlled genomic DNA. The amplicons spanned the V(D)J region and were long enough to cover the CDR3 and allow V and J genes to be identified. Amplicon sequencing was performed on an Illumina platform through the commercial immunoSEQ service. Primer bias and sequencing errors were corrected using previously described methods, and TCRAD and TCRB definitions followed the IMGT database. immunoSEQ Analyzer 3.0 and VDJTools were used for repertoire analysis, which covered basic statistics, V/J segment usage, diversity estimates, rarefaction and pairwise overlap. Chao1, ChaoE, Efron-Thisted, Shannon and inverse Simpson indices were used to estimate diversity, which was also estimated on datasets down-sampled to the smallest sample. Repertoire overlap was assessed by strict matching of CDR3 nucleotide sequence, V gene and J gene, and clustering was done by Jaccard-based multidimensional scaling. On average, thymus samples yielded 810,000 or so unique TCRB clonotypes, whereas blood samples yielded around 88,000.

Sequencing was done on a sample of thymocytes. Here the chain combines TRBV5-4 and TRBJ2-3, with no confidently assigned D gene. The TCR was taken from a girl under two years old with a congenital heart defect. Donor details come from another sample of the same person, matched by shared clones. The sequenced DNA is TGTGCCAGCAGCTTTACTGCAGATACGCAGTATTTT. The translation is CASSFTADTQYF.